The clone carrying this T cell receptor (beta chain) was counted only a few times. Its target is unknown. Germline lookup yields CDR1 DFQATT and CDR2 SNEGSKA (reference sequence). V lost 7 bases and J lost 11, with 14 bases in between. The CDR3 totals 10 residues. The sample comes from a study of T-cell memory formation after mild COVID-19. Study-wide points: Day 15 to 85 contractors were CD4/CD8 balanced; later expanders leaned CD4+.

It was 5'RACE with constant-segment primers that produced the TCR alpha and TCR beta cDNA libraries, which carried sample barcodes and UMIs. One entry per CDR3 protein results from TCRdb running MiXCR on the 5' RACE reads. This table has roughly 480,000 distinct CDR3 sequences, roughly 23% appearing once. The J gene is TRBJ1-2, the V gene TRBV20-1, with D unclear. What was sequenced was PBMCs or a T cell subset sorted from them (not recorded which). The origin of this receptor is an adult woman who had mild COVID-19 (a few samples of this study predate the infection). Cell type and time point are not known. The CDR3 loop reads CSVPVGDYTF. As DNA, the CDR3 is TGCAGTGTCCCGGTTGGGGATTACACCTTC.